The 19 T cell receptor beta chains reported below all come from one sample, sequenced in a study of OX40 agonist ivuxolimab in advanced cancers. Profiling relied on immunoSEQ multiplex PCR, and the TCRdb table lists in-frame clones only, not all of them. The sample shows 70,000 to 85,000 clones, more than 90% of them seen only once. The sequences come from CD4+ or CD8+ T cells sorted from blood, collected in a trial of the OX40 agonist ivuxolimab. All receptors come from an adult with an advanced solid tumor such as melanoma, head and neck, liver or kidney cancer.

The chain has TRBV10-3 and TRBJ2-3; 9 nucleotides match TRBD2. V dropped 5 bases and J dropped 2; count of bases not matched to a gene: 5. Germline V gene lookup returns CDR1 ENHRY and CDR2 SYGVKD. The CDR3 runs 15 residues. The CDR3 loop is CAISNSSGITDTQYF. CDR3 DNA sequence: TGTGCCATCAGTAACTCTAGCGGGATCACAGATACGCAGTATTTT.

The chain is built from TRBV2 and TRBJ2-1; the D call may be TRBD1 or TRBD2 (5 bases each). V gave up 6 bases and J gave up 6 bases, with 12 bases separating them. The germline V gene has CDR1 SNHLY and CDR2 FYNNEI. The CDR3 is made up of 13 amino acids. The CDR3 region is CASRGDVFNEQFF. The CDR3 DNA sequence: TGTGCCAGCAGAGGGGACGTTTTCAATGAGCAGTTCTTC.

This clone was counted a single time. CDR3 nucleotide sequence: TGTGCCAGCTCCCAGGCAGGGGTCACCTACGAGCAGTACTTC. It codes for CASSQAGVTYEQYF. The V gene is TRBV28, the J gene TRBJ2-7; the D gene is possibly TRBD1 (6 bases). The CDR3 spans 14 residues. Germline assignment: CDR1 MDHEN and CDR2 SYDVKM. V dropped 8 bases and J dropped 2 bases, with 16 bases sitting between them. Drawing the rest from reference TRBV28 and TRBJ2-7, the complete variable domain is DVKVTQSSRYLVKRTGEKVFLECVQDMDHENMFWYRQDPGLGLRLIYFSYDVKMKEKGDIPEGYSVSREKKERFSLILESASTNQTSMYLCASSQAGVTYEQYFGPGTRLTVT.

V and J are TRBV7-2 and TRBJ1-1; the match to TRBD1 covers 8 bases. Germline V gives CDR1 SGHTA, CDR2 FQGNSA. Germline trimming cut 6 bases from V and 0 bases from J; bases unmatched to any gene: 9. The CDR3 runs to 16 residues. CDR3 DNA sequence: TGTGCCAGCAGTAGGGACAGGAGCGATGTGAACACTGAAGCTTTCTTT. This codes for CASSRDRSDVNTEAFF.

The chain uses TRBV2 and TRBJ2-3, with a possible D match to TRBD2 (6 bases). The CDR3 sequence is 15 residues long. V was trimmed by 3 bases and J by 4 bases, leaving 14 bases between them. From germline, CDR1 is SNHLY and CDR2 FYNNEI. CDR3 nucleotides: TGTGCCAGCAGTGATGGCGGGATGTGGGCAGATACGCAGTATTTT. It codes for CASSDGGMWADTQYF. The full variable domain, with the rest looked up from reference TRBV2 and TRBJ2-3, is EPEVTQTPSHQVTQMGQEVILRCVPISNHLYFYWYRQILGQKVEFLVSFYNNEISEKSEIFDDQFSVERPDGSNFTLKIRSTKLEDSAMYFCASSDGGMWADTQYFGPGTRLTVL.

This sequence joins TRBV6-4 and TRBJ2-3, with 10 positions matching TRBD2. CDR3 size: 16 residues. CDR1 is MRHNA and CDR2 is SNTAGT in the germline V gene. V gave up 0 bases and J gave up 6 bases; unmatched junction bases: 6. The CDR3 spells CASSDSSSGRPDTQYF. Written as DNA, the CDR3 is TGTGCCAGCAGTGACTCTAGTAGCGGGAGGCCGGATACGCAGTATTTT.

DNA for the CDR3: TGTGCCAGCAGTTTATGGGGGGGCGCCAGGGACACCATATATTTT. Protein: CASSLWGGARDTIYF. V and J are TRBV28 and TRBJ1-3, with D possibly being TRBD1 (6 bases). V lost 0 bases, J lost 8 bases, and 14 bases lay in between. The CDR3 has 15 amino acids. CDR1 and CDR2 from the germline V gene are MDHEN and SYDVKM.

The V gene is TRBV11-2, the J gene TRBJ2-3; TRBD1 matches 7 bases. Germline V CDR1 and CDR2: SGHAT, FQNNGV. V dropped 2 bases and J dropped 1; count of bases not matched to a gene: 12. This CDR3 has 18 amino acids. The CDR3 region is CASSLTGSRDRGTDTQYF. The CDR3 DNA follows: TGTGCCAGCAGCTTAACTGGGTCCCGAGACAGGGGCACAGATACGCAGTATTTT.

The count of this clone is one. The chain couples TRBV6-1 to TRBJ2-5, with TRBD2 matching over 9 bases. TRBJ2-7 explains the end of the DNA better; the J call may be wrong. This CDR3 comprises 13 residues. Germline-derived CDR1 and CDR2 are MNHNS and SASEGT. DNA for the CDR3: TGTGCCGCGAGCCTAGCGGGGCCCTACGAGCAGTACTTC. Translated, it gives CAASLAGPYEQYF.

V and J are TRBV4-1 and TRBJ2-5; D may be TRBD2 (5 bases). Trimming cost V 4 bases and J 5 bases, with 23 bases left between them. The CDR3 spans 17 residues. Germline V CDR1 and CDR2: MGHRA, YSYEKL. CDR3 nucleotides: TGCGCCAGCAGCCTTTCCCGTGGAAGGGAGTTTCGGGAGACCCAGTACTTC. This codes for CASSLSRGREFRETQYF.

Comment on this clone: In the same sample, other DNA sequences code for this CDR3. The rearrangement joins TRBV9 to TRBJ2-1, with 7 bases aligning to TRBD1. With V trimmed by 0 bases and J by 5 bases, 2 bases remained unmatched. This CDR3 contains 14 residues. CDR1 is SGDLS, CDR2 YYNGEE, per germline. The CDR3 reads CASSVGQGNNEQFF. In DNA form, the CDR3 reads TGTGCCAGCAGCGTAGGACAGGGTAACAATGAGCAGTTCTTC.

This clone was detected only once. CDR3 residues: CASSQRPTGIDTQYF. The CDR3 nucleotides are TGCGCCAGCAGCCAACGTCCGACAGGCATAGATACGCAGTATTTT. The chain employs TRBV4-3 and TRBJ2-3, with a weak D call TRBD1 (6 bases). CDR1 and CDR2 from the germline V gene are LGHNA and YSLEER. The CDR3 has 15 amino acids. Trimming removed 2 bases from V and 5 bases from J, with 14 bases in between.

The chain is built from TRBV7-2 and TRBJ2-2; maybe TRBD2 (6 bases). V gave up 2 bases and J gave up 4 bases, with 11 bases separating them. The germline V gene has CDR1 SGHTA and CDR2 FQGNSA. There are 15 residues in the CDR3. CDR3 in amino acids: CASSLLGSGTGELFF. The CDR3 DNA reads TGTGCCAGCAGCTTACTCGGGAGCGGCACCGGGGAGCTGTTTTTT.

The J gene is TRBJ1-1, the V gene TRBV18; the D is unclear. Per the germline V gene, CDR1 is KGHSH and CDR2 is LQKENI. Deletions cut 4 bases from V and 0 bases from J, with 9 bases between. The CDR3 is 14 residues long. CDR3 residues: CASSLSQMNTEAFF. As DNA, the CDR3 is TGTGCCAGCTCACTCTCACAGATGAACACTGAAGCTTTCTTT.

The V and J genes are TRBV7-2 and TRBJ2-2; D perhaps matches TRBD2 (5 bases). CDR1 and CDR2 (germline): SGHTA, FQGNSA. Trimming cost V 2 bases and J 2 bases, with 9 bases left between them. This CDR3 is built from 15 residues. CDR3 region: CASSLLTGNTGELFF. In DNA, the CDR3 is TGTGCCAGCAGCTTATTAACGGGAAACACCGGGGAGCTGTTTTTT.

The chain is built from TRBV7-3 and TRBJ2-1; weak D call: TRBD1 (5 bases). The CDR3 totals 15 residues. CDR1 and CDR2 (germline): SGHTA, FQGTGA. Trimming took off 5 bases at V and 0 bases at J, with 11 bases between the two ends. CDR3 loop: CASSQGAVSYNEQFF. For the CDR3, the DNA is TGTGCCAGCAGCCAAGGGGCCGTCTCCTACAATGAGCAGTTCTTC.

CDR3 sequence reads: CSAPGHLIGFYEQYF. CDR3 coding DNA: TGCAGCGCCCCGGGACATCTTATAGGGTTCTACGAGCAGTACTTC. This chain uses TRBV29-1 with TRBJ2-7, with D possibly being TRBD1 (6 bases). Trimming removed 7 bases at V and 3 bases at J, with 22 bases between. CDR3 size: 15 residues. CDR1 is SQVTM, CDR2 ANQGSEA, per germline.

The CDR3 spells CASSLLPRTSGYEQYF. In DNA form, the CDR3 reads TGTGCCAGCAGTTTACTACCGAGGACTAGCGGATACGAGCAGTACTTC. This sequence joins TRBV27 and TRBJ2-7; 10 bases map to TRBD2. V shed 2 bases and J 4 bases; nucleotides not matched to a gene: 8. The germline V gene encodes CDR1 MNHEY and CDR2 SMNVEV (reference sequence). The CDR3 is 16 residues long.

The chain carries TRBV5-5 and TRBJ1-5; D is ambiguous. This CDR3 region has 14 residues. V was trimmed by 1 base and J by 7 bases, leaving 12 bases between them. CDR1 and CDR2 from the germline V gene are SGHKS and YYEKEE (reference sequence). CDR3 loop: CASSLYGEEQPQHF. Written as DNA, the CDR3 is TGTGCCAGCAGCTTGTACGGGGAGGAACAGCCCCAGCATTTT.